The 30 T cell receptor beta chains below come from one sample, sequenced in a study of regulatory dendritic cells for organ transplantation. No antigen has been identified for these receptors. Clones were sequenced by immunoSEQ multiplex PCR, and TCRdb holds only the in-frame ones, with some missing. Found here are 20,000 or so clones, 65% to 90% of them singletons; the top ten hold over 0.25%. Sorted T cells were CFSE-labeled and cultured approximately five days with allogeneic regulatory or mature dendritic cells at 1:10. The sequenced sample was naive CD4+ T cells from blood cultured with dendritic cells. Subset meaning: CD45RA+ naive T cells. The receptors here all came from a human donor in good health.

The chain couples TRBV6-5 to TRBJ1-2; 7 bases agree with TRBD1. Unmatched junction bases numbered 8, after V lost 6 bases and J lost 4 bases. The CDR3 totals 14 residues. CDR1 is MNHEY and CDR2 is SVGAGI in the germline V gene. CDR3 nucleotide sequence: TGTGCCAGCAGCTACAGTCGACAGGGCTATGGCTACACCTTC. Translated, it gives CASSYSRQGYGYTF.

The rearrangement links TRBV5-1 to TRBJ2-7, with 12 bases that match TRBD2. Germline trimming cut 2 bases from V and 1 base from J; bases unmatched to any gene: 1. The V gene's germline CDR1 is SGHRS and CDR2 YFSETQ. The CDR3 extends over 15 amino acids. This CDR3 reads CASSLLAGGSYEQYF. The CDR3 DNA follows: TGCGCCAGCAGCTTACTAGCGGGAGGTTCCTACGAGCAGTACTTC.

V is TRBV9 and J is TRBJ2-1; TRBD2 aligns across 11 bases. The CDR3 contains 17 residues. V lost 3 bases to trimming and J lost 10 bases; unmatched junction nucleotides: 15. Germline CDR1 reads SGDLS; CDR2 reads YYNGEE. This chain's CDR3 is CASSASSSGRAFREQFF. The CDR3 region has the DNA TGTGCCAGCAGCGCCTCCAGTAGCGGGAGGGCCTTCAGGGAGCAGTTCTTC.

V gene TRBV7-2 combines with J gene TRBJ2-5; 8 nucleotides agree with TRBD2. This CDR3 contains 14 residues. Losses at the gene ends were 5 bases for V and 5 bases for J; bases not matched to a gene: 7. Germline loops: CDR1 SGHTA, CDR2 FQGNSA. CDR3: CASSVGRALETQYF. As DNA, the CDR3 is TGTGCCAGCAGCGTCGGGAGGGCCCTTGAGACCCAGTACTTC.

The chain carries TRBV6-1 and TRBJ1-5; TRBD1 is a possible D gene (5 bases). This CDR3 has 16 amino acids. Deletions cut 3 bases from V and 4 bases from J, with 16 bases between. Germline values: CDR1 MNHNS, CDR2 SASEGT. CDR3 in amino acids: CASSEGRTGLNQPQHF. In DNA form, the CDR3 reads TGTGCCAGCAGTGAGGGCCGAACAGGCCTAAATCAGCCCCAGCATTTT.

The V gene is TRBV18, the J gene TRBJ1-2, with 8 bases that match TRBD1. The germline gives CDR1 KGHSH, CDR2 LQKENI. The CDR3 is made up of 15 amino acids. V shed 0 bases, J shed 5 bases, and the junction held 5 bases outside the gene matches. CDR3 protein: CASSPPGTGGYGYTF. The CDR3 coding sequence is TGTGCCAGCTCACCACCCGGGACAGGTGGATATGGCTACACCTTC.

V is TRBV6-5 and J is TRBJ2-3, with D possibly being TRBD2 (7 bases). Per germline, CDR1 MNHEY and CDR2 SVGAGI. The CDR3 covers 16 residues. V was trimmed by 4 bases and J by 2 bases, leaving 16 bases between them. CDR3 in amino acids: CASSWGGAGVTDTQYF. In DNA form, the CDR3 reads TGTGCCAGCAGTTGGGGGGGGGCTGGGGTCACAGATACGCAGTATTTT.

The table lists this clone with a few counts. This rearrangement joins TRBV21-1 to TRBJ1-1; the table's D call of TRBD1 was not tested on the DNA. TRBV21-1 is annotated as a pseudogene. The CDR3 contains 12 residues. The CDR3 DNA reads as TGTGCCAGCGGCCCCGGGACAGGGGAACCTTTCTTT. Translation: CASGPGTGEPFF.

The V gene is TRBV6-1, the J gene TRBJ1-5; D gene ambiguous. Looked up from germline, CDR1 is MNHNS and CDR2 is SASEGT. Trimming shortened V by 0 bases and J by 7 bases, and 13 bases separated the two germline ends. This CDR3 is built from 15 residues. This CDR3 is CASSEAHGVKQPQHF. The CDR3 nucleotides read TGTGCCAGCAGTGAAGCGCACGGGGTTAAGCAGCCCCAGCATTTT.

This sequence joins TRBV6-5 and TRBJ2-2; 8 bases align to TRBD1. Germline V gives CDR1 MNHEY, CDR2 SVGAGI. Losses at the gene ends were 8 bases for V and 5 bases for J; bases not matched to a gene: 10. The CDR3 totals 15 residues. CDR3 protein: CASRKDRGMTGELFF. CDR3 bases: TGTGCCAGCCGGAAAGACAGGGGAATGACCGGGGAGCTGTTTTTT.

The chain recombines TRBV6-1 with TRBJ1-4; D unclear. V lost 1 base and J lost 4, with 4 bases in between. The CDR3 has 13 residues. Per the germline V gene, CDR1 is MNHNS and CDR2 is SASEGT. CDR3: CASSEEDNEKLFF. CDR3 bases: TGTGCCAGCAGTGAAGAGGATAATGAAAAACTGTTTTTT.

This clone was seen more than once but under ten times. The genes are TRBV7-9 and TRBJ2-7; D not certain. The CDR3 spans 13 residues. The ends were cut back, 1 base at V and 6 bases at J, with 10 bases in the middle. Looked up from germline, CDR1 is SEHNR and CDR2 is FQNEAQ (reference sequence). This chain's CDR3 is CASSLGVFVEQYF. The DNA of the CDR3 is TGTGCCAGCAGCTTAGGTGTTTTTGTCGAGCAGTACTTC.

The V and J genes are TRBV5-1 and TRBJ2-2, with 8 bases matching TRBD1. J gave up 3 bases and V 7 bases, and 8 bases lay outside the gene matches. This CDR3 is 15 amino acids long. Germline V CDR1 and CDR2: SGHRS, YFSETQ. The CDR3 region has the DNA TGCGCCAGCGTCCAACTACAGGGGGACACCGGGGAGCTGTTTTTT. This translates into CASVQLQGDTGELFF.

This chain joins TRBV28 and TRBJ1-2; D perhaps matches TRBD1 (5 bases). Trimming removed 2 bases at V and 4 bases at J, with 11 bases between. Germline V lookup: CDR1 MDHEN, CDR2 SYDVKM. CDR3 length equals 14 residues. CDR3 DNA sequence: TGTGCCAGCAGTTTAGTTAAGGGACCCTATGGCTACACCTTC. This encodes CASSLVKGPYGYTF.

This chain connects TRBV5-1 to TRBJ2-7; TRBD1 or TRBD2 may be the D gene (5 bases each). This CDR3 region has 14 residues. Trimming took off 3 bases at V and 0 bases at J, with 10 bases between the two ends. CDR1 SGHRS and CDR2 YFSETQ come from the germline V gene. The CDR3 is CASSSGTSSYEQYF. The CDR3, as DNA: TGCGCCAGCAGCTCGGGGACGAGCTCCTACGAGCAGTACTTC.

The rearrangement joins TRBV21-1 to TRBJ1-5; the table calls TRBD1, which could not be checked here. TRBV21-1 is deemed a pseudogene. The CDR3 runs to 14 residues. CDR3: CASSKQGPNQPQHF. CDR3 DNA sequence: TGTGCCAGCAGCAAACAGGGGCCGAACCAGCCCCAGCATTTT.

Written as DNA, the CDR3 is TGTGCCAGCAGCTCCCTAGGACTAGCCCACAATGAGCAGTTCTTC. Protein: CASSSLGLAHNEQFF. The J gene is TRBJ2-1, the V gene TRBV7-3, with 8 bases aligning to TRBD2. The CDR3 extends over 15 amino acids. Per the germline V gene, CDR1 is SGHTA and CDR2 is FQGTGA. The junction had 7 bases not matched to a gene; V was cut back by 4 bases and J by 5 bases.

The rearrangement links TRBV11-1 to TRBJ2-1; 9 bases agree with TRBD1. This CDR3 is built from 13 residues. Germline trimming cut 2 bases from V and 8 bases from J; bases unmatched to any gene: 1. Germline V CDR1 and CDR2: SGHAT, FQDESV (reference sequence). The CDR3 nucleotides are TGTGCCAGCAGCTTAAACAGGGGGCATGAGCAGTTCTTC. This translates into CASSLNRGHEQFF.

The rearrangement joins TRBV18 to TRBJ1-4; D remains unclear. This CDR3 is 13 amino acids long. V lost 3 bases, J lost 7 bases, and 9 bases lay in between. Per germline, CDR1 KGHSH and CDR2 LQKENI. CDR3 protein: CASSPTRGEKLFF. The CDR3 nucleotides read TGTGCCAGCTCACCCACCCGGGGTGAAAAACTGTTTTTT.

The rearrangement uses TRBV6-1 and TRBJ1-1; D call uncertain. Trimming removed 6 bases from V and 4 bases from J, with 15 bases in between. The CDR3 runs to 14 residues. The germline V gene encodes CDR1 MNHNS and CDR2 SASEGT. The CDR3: CASSPGLWATEAFF. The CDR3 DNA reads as TGTGCCAGCAGCCCCGGTTTGTGGGCCACTGAAGCTTTCTTT.

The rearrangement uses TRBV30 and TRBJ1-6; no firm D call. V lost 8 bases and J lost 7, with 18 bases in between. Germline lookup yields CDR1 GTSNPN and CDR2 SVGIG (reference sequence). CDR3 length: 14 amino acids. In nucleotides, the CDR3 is TGTGCCCATAGCAATCCGGGTAGAAATTCACCCCTCCACTTT. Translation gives CAHSNPGRNSPLHF.

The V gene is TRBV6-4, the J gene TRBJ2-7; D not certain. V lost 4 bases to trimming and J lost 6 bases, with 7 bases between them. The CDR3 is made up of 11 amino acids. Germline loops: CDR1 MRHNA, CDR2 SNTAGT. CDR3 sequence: CASSVRCEQYF. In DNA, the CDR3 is TGTGCCAGCAGTGTTAGGTGCGAGCAGTACTTC.

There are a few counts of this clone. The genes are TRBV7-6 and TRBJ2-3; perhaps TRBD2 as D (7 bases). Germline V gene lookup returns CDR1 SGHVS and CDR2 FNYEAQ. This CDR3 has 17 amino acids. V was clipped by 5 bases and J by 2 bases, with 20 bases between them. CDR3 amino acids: CASSPEGGGLFTDTQYF. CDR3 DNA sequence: TGTGCCAGCAGCCCCGAGGGGGGGGGCCTATTCACAGATACGCAGTATTTT.

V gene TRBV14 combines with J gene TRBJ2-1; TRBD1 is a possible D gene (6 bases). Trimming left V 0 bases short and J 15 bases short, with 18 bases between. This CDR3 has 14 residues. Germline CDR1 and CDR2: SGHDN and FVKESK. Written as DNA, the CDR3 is TGTGCCAGCAGCCAAGACTCGATTGGGGGCCCTAGGTTCTTC. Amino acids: CASSQDSIGGPRFF.

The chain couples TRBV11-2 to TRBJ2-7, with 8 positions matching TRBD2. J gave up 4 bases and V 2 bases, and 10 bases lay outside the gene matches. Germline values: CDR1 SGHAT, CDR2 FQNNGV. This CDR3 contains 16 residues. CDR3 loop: CASSLLPAGVDYEQYF. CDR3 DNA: TGTGCCAGCAGCTTACTCCCAGCGGGAGTCGATTACGAGCAGTACTTC.

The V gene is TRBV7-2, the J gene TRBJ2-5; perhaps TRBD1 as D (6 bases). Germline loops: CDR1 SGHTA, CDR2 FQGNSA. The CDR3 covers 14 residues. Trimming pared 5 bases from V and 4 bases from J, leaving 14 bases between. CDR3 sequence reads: CASSPRGRRETQYF. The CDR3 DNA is TGTGCCAGCAGCCCCAGGGGTCGTAGAGAGACCCAGTACTTC. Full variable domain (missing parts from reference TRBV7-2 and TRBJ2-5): GAGVSQSPSNKVTEKGKDVELRCDPISGHTALYWYRQSLGQGLEFLIYFQGNSAPDKSGLPSDRFSAERTGGSVSTLTIQRTQQEDSAVYLCASSPRGRRETQYFGPGTRLLVL.

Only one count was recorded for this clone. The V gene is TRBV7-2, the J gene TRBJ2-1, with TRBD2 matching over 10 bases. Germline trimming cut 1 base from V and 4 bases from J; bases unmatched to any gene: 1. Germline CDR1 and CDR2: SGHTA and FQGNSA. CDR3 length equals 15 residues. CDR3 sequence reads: CASSLGTSGYNEQFF. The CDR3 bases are TGTGCCAGCAGCTTAGGGACTAGCGGTTACAATGAGCAGTTCTTC.

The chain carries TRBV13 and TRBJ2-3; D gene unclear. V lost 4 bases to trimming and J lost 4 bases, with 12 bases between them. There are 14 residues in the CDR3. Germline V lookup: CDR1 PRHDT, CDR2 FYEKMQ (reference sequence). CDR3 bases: TGTGCCAGCAGCTCACCGACAAGGCCAGATACGCAGTATTTT. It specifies CASSSPTRPDTQYF.

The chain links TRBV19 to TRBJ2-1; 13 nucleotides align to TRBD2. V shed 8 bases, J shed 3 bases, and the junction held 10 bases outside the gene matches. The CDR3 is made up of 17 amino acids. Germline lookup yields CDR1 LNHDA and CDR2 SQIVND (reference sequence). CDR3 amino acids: CASRGAGTSGIYNEQFF. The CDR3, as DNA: TGTGCCAGTCGAGGGGCCGGGACTAGCGGGATCTACAATGAGCAGTTCTTC.

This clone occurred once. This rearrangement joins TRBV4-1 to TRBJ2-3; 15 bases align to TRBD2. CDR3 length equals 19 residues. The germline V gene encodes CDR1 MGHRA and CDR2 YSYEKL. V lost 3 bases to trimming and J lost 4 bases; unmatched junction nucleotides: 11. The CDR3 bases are TGCGCCAGCAGCCACGGTAGGACTAGCGGGGGGGCCGGCGCAGATACGCAGTATTTT. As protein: CASSHGRTSGGAGADTQYF.